Listed below are T cell receptor beta chains from one sample, sequenced in a study of blood T cell repertoires in COVID-19. Profiled with immunoSEQ multiplex PCR; TCRdb holds only in-frame clones, not every one. The sample consists of around 250,000 clones, around nine tenths of them appearing once. The sample comprised PBMCs or T cells enriched from blood (not recorded which). Source of these receptors: a woman in her thirties or forties who had been exposed to COVID-19. Each CDR3 is given with its conserved first and last residue. A D gene is named only where the DNA matches it firmly.

V gene,J gene,D gene,CDR3 protein
TRBV7-2,TRBJ2-7,-,CASSLEQGKGVGYEQYF
TRBV7-9,TRBJ1-1,-,CASSPQGLTEAFF
TRBV6-5,TRBJ2-1,TRBD2,CASRSGTSGGNEQFF
TRBV27,TRBJ1-2,TRBD1,CASSATGTGPRAYGYTF
TRBV2,TRBJ1-1,-,CASSEARQGNTEAFF
TRBV4-2,TRBJ2-1,TRBD2,CASSQDPGLAGANEQFF
TRBV7-2,TRBJ1-1,TRBD1,CASSPYRGNTEAFF
TRBV7-9,TRBJ1-6,TRBD1,CASSGTGGGNSPLHF
TRBV7-2,TRBJ1-5,-,CASSLGSGGSNQPQHF
TRBV27,TRBJ2-2,-,CASSSTGITRGTGELFF
TRBV14,TRBJ1-2,-,CASSQDPRVGHGYTF
TRBV4-2,TRBJ1-3,-,CASSQVGSSTGNTIYF
TRBV18,TRBJ2-3,TRBD2,CASSPSGNGGLHTQYF